This T cell receptor beta chain was identified during a study of blood T cell repertoires in COVID-19 (TCRdb year 2020). Background on the whole study: Samples covering the acute and convalescent phases of COVID-19 were provided by collaborators in the United States, Italy and Spain. The material from the prospective study consisted of cDNA or gDNA derived from T cells, B-cell-depleted T cells, or PBMCs. Subjects who had been exposed to COVID-19, were actively infected with it, or had recovered from it provided the deeply sampled blood TCRbeta repertoires that made up the dataset. The repertoires were made available in a free public database intended to serve as a resource for research on the immune response to SARS-CoV-2. Samples came from the ongoing ImmuneRACE study (first 160 participants) plus 1,254 subjects from 6 global collaborators. Sample metadata almost always included a de-identified subject ID, COVID-19 status, age in years and sex. Where available, HLA class I and class II types were obtained from metadata supplied by the sample provider rather than from assay-based typing.

The immunoSEQ Assay, a bias-controlled multiplex PCR, was used to amplify TCRbeta CDR3 regions from genomic DNA. The authors' analysis ran thus. The number of nucleated cells in each sample was estimated from the amplification of reference gene primers within the assay. To quantify the absolute abundance of each unique TCRbeta CDR3 rearrangement, sequence reads were collapsed and filtered. For each sample, productive Simpson clonality was calculated by taking the square root of Simpson's diversity index across productive rearrangements. The table comes from immuneACCESS by way of TCRdb, which keeps in-frame sequences with V and J called. Part of the clones is missing from these tables; in studies checked, under half for an unresolved V gene and the rest for unknown reasons. D and trimming come from the DNA, and the V and J calls and clone size come from that table. The sample table holds about 220,000 clones, of which 88% were seen once. Jointly, the top ten make up around 2.7% of the sample.

General conclusions and limits of the study: The amount of clinical and demographic metadata varied by source and participant and was provided uncurated.

In the prospective study, participants were roughly 18 to 95 years old, resided in 24 geographic areas of the United States, and were enrolled through a virtual design. In the prospective study, cohorts were assigned on the basis of participant-reported clinical history obtained from a screening survey and a study questionnaire. Recovered participants in ImmuneRACE Cohort 3 were defined by two consecutive negative NP/OP PCR tests, clearance by a healthcare professional, or resolution of symptoms. In the prospective study, mobile phlebotomists collected whole blood, serum and a nasopharyngeal or oropharyngeal swab from each participant. Over a roughly 2-month period, participants in the prospective study had the option of providing additional blood draws and questionnaires. Before DNA extraction, prospective study blood samples were shipped either frozen or at room temperature. Comments on this clone: What antigen it recognizes has not been identified. It has no much larger one-base neighbor in the sample; base qualities were not kept.

The germline V gene sets CDR1 to MGHDK and CDR2 to SYGVNS. From cysteine to phenylalanine, the CDR3 is 12 amino acids long. The only DNA kept is the CDR3, 36 bases in frame from the first base. V is shortened by 6 bases, J by 5 bases, and the region joining them spans 10 bases. The sample was PBMCs or T cells enriched from blood (not recorded which). Recombination joined TRBV25-1 with TRBJ1-1; the D gene remains uncertain. The sequence was obtained from a woman in her twenties or thirties who had recovered from COVID-19. The encoded CDR3 is CASSPGMTEAFF. The DNA sequence is as follows: TGTGCCAGCAGCCCGGGTATGACTGAAGCTTTCTTT.